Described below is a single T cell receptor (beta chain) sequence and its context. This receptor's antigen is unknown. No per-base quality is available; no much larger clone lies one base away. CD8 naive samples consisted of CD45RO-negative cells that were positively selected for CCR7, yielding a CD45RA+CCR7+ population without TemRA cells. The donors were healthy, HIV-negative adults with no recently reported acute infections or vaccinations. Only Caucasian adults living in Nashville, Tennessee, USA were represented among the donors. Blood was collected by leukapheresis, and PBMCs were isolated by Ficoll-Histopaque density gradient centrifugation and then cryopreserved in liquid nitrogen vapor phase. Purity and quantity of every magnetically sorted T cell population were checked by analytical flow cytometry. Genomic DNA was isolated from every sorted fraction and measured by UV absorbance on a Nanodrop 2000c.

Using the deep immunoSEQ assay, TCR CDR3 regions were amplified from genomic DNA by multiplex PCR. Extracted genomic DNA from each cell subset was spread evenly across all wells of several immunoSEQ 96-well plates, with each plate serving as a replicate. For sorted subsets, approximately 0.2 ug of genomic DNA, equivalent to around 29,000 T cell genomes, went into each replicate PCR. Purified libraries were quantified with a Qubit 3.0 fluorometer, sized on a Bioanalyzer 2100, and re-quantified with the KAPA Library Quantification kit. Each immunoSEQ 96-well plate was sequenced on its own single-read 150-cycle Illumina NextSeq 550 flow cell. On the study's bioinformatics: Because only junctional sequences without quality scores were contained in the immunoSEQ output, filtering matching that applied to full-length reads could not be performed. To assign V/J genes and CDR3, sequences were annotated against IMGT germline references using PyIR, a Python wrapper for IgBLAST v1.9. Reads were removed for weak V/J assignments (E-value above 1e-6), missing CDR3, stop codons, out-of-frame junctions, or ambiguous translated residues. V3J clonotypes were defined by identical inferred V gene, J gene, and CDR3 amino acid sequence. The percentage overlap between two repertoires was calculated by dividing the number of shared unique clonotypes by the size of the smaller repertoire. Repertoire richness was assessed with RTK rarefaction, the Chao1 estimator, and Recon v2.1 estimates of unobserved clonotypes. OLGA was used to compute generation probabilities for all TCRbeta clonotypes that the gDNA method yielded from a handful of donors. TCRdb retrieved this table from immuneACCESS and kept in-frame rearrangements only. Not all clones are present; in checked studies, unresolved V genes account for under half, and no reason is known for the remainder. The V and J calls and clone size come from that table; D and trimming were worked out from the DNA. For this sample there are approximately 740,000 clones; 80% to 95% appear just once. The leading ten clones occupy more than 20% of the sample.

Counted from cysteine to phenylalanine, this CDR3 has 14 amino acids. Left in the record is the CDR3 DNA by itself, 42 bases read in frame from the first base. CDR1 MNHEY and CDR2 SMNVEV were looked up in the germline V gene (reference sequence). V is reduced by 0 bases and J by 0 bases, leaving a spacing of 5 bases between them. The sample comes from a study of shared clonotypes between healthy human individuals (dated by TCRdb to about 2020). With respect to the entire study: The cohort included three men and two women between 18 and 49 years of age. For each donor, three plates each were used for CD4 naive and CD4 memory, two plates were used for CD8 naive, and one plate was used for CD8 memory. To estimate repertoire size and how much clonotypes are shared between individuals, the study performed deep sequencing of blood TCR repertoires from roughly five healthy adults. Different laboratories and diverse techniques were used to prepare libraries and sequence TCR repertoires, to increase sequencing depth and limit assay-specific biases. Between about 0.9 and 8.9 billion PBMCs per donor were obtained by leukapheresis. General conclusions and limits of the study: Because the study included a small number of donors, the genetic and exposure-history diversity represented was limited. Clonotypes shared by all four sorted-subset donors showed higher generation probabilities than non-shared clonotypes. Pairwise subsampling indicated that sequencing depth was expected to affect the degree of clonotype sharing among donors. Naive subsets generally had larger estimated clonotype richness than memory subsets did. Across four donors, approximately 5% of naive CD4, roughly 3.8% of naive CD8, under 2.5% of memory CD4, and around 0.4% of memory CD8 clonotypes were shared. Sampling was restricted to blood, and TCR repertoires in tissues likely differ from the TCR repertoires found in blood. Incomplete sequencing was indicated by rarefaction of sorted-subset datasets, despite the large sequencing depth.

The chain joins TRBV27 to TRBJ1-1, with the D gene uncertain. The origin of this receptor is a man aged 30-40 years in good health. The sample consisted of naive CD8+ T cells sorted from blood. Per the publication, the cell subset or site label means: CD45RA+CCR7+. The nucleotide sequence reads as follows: TGTGCCAGCAGTTTATCCGGGATGAACACTGAAGCTTTCTTT. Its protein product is CASSLSGMNTEAFF.